This note documents a single T cell receptor (beta chain) sequence. Its antigen specificity is not known. It has no much larger one-base neighbor in the sample; base qualities were not kept. These data originate in a study of OX40 agonist ivuxolimab in advanced cancers. Regarding the complete study: The costimulatory receptor OX40 (CD134) was targeted by ivuxolimab, a fully human IgG2 agonistic monoclonal antibody. Among the roughly 50 dose-escalation patients, roughly 20 had hepatocellular carcinoma, some 15 melanoma, 9 renal cell carcinoma and 9 head and neck cancer. Intravenous ivuxolimab was administered to patients every 2 weeks at six dose levels: 0.01, 0.1, 0.3, 1.5, 3 and 10 mg/kg. A male proportion of 82.7% and a mean age of about 60 years, ranging from about 20 to 79, were recorded for the dose-escalation cohort. Patients were allowed to have had prior anti-PD-1, anti-PD-L1 or anti-CTLA-4 therapy, and around 37% of the dose-escalation patients had previously received checkpoint inhibitors. The monotherapy dose-escalation portion (N of about 52 patients) of the phase I ivuxolimab trial is reported in the paper. Peripheral TCRbeta sequencing was intended to test whether TCR sequence diversity was altered and clonal T-cell expansion was caused by ivuxolimab. Partial responses were achieved by three dose-escalation patients, of whom one had hepatocellular carcinoma and two had cutaneous melanoma. Results and caveats for the whole study, not just this receptor: At doses from 0.1 to 3.0 mg/kg, clonal expansion was seen in both CD4+ and CD8+ blood T cells between baseline and week 6. Low levels of normalized T-cell clonal expansion were also shown by some nonresponding patients. After ivuxolimab, CD8+ T cells had more expanded clones than CD4+ T cells on average. Antigen specificity was not determined for the clonally expanded peripheral T cells. In the 0.1-3.0 mg/kg groups, partial responders were among the patients with the lowest normalized peripheral clonal expansion, particularly in CD8+ T cells.

For sequencing of the TCRbeta CDR3 region, genomic DNA was extracted from the sorted cells. TCRbeta CDR3 regions were sequenced using the immunoSEQ Assay. TCRdb obtained this table from immuneACCESS and retained in-frame rearrangements with V and J assigned. These tables miss some clones; where compared with another copy, unresolved V genes account for less than half of the shortfall, and the remainder is unexplained. This sample lists fewer than 40,000 clones; about nine tenths were detected once. The ten largest account for more than 0.8% of the sample. Patients with a history of autoimmune disease or receiving systemic immunosuppression were excluded from the trial. Peripheral blood for TCR sequencing was collected from all dose cohorts at baseline, on cycle 4 day 1, and on cycle 7 day 1. Samples came from an open-label, multicenter, first-in-human phase I dose-escalation trial of ivuxolimab. Adults with locally advanced or metastatic head and neck squamous cell, hepatocellular, melanoma or renal cell carcinoma were enrolled in the trial. Before TCR sequencing, CD4+ T cells and CD8+ T cells from peripheral blood were sorted into separate populations.

V is pruned by 4 bases and J by 3 bases, leaving 16 bases of the junction without a gene match. CDR1 and CDR2 are drawn from the germline V gene: SGHDN, FVKESK. Inclusive of the bounding cysteine and phenylalanine, the CDR3 is 18 residues long. Only CDR3 DNA remains: 54 bases, in frame from the first base. Sequencing was performed on CD4+ or CD8+ T cells sorted from blood, taken in a trial of the OX40 agonist ivuxolimab. This sequence was found in an adult with an advanced solid tumor such as melanoma, head and neck, liver or kidney cancer. The chain employs TRBV14 and TRBJ1-1, and 8 bases in between align with TRBD1. The CDR3 protein sequence reads: CASSLRPHTTGDYTEAFF. At the DNA level, the sequence is TGTGCCAGCAGCCTCCGTCCTCATACGACAGGGGACTACACTGAAGCTTTCTTT.